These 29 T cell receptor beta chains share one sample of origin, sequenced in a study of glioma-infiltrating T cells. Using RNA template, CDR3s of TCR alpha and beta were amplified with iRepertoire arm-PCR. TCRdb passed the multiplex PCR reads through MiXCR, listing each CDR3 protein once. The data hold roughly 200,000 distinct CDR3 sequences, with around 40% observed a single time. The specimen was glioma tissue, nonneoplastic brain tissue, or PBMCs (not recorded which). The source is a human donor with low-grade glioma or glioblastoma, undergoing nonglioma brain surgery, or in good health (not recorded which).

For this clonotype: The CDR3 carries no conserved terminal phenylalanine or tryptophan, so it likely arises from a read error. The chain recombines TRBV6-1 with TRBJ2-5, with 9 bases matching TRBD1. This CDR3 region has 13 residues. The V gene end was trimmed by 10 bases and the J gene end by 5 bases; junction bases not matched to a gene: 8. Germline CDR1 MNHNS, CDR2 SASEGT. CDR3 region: CATSRTGEETQYS. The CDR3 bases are TGTGCCACCTCCCGGACAGGGGAGGAGACCCAGTACTCC.

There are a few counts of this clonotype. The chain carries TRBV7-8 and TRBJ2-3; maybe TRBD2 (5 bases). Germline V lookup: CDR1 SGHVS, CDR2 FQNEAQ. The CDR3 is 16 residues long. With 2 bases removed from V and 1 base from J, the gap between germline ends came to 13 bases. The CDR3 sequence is CASSLSRLRGTDTQYF. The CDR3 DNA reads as TGTGCCAGCAGCTTAAGTCGGCTGCGGGGCACAGATACGCAGTATTTT.

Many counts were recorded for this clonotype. The CDR3, as DNA: TGTGCCAGCAGCCCCTTTCGACAGAACACTGAAGCTTTCTTT. Its translation is CASSPFRQNTEAFF. The chain recombines TRBV3-1 with TRBJ1-1; D is uncertain. The V end was cut by 4 bases, the J end by 1 base, with 10 bases between. CDR1 LGHDT and CDR2 YNNKEL come from the germline V gene (reference sequence). The CDR3 has 14 residues.

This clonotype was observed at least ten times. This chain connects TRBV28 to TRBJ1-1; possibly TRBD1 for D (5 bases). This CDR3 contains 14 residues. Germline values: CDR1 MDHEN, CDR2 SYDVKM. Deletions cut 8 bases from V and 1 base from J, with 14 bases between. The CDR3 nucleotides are TGTGCCAGCCTGGGGGGAATCGGGAACACTGAAGCTTTCTTT. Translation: CASLGGIGNTEAFF.

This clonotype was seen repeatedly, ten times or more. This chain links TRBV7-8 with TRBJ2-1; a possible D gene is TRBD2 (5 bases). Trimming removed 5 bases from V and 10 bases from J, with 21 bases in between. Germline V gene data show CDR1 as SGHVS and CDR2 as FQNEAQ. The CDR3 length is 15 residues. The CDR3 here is CASSPPLAGPREQFF. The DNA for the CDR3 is TGTGCCAGCAGCCCACCCCTCGCGGGTCCGCGGGAGCAGTTCTTC.

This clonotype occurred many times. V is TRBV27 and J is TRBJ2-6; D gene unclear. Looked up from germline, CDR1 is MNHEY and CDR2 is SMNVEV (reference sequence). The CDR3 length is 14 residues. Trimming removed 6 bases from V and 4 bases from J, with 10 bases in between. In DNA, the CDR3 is TGTGCCAGCAGCACCGTTAGAGGGGCCAACGTCCTGACTTTC. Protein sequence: CASSTVRGANVLTF.

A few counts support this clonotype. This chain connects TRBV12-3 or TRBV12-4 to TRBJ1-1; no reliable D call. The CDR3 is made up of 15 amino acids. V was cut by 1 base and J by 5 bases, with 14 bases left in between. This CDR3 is CASSLEVDAWTEAFF. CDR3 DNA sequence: TGTGCCAGCAGTTTAGAGGTTGACGCTTGGACTGAAGCTTTCTTT.

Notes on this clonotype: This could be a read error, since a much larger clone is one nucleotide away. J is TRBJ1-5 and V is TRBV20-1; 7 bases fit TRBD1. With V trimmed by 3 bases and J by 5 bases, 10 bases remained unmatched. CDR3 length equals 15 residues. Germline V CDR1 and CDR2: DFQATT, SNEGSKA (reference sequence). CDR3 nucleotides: TGCAGTGCTAGTGGACAGGCCGGCCACCATCAGCCCCAGCATTTT. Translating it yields CSASGQAGHHQPQHF.

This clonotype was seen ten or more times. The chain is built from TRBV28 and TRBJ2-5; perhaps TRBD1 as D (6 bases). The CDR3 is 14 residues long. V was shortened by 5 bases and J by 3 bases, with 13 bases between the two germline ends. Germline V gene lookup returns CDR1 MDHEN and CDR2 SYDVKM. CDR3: CASSHDRIEETQYF. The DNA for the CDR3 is TGTGCCAGCAGTCACGACAGGATTGAAGAGACCCAGTACTTC.

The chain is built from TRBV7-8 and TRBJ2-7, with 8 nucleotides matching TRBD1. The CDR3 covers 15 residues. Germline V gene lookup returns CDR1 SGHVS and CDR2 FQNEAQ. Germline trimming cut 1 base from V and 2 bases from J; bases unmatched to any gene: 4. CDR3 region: CASSLVQTGAYEQYF. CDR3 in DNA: TGTGCCAGCAGCTTAGTCCAGACAGGGGCCTACGAGCAGTACTTC.

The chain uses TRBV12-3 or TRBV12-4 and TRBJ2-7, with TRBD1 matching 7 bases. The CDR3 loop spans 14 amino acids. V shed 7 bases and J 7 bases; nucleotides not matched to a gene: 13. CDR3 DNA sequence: TGTGCCAGCAACCCATATGACAGGGATCGGGAGCAGTACTTC. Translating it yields CASNPYDRDREQYF.

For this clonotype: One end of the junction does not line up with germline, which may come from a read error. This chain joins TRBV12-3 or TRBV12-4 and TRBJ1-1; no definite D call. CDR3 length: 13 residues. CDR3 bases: TGTGTCAGCAGTTTTTACAAGAACACTGAAGCTTTCTTT. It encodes CVSSFYKNTEAFF.

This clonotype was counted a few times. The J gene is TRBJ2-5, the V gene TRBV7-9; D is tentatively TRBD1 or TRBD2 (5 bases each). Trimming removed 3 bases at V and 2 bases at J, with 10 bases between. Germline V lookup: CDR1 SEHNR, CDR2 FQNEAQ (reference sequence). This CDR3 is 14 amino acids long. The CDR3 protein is CASSLGRTQETQYF. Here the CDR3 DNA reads TGTGCCAGCAGCTTGGGACGGACACAAGAGACCCAGTACTTC.

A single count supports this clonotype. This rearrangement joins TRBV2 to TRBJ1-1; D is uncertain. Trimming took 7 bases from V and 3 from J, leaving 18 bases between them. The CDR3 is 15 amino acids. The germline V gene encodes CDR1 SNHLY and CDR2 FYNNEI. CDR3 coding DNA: TGTGCCAGCAAATTAAAGCAAATTAAGGACACTGAAGCTTTCTTT. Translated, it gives CASKLKQIKDTEAFF.

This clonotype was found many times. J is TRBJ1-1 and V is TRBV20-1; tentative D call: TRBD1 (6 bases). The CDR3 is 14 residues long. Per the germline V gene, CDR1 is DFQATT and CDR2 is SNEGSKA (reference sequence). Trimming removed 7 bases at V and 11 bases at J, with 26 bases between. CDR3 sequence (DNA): TGCAGTGGAACTCCCCCACAGGGTGGGGTTGGGGCTTTCTTT. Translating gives CSGTPPQGGVGAFF.

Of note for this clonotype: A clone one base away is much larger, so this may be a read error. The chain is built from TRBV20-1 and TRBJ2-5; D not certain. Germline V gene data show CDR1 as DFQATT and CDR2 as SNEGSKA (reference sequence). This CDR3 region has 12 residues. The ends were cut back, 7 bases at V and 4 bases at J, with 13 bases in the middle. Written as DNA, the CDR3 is TGCAGTGTCAGTTCGCTTTTAGAGACCCAGTACTTC. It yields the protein CSVSSLLETQYF.

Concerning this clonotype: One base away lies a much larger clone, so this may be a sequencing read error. CDR3 nucleotides: TGTGCCAGCTCCCCACGGCAGACGGAGACCCATTACTTC. It is translated as CASSPRQTETHYF. The chain employs TRBV18 and TRBJ2-1; no clear D gene. CDR1 is KGHSH and CDR2 is LQKENI in the germline V gene. The CDR3 spans 13 residues.

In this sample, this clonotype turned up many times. CDR3 sequence: CASRDVVNNEQFF. The CDR3, as DNA: TGTGCCAGCCGGGACGTCGTCAACAATGAGCAGTTCTTC. The chain joins TRBV28 to TRBJ2-1; either TRBD1 or TRBD2 may supply D (5 bases each). Germline CDR1 MDHEN, CDR2 SYDVKM. V lost 8 bases and J 5 bases, leaving 13 bases between the germline ends. This CDR3 has 13 residues.

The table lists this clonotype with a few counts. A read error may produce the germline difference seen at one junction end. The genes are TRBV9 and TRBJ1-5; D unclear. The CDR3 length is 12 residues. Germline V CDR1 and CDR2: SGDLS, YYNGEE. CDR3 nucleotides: TGTGCCAGGGTGCACAGCAATCAGACCCAGCATTTT. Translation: CARVHSNQTQHF.

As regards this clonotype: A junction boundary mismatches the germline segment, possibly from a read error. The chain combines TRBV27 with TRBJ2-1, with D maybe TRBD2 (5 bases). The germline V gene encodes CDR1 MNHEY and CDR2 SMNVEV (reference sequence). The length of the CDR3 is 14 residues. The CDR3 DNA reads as TGTGCCAGCAGGCCTAGAGGGAGTGGGAATGAGAAGTTCTTC. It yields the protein CASRPRGSGNEKFF.

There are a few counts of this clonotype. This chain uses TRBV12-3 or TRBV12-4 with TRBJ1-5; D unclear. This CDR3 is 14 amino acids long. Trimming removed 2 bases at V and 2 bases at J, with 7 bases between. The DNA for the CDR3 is TGTGCCAGCAGTTTATCCACAGGCAATCAGCCCCAGCATTTT. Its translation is CASSLSTGNQPQHF.

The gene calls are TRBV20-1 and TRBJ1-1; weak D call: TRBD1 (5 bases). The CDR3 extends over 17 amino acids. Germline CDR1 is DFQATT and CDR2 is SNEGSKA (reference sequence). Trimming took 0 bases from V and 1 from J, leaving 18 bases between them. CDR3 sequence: CSARDSGRDPTNTEAFF. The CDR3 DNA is TGCAGTGCTAGAGATTCGGGCCGGGACCCGACGAACACTGAAGCTTTCTTT.

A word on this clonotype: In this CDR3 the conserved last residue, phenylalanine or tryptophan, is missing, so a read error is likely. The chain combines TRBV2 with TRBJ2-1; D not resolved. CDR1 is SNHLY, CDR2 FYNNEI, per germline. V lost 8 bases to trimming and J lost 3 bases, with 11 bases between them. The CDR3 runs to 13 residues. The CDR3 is CASGAQSYNEQFL. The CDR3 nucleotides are TGTGCCAGCGGAGCACAGAGCTACAATGAGCAGTTCCTC.

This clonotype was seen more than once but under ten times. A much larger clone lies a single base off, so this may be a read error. CDR3 DNA sequence: TGTGCCAGCAGTCAAGGGGGCGCGAACCATGAGCAGTTCTTC. It translates to CASSQGGANHEQFF. The chain joins TRBV28 to TRBJ2-1, with TRBD1 matching 7 bases. The CDR3 sequence is 14 residues long. V lost 5 bases to trimming and J lost 8 bases; unmatched junction nucleotides: 9. Per the germline V gene, CDR1 is MDHEN and CDR2 is SYDVKM.

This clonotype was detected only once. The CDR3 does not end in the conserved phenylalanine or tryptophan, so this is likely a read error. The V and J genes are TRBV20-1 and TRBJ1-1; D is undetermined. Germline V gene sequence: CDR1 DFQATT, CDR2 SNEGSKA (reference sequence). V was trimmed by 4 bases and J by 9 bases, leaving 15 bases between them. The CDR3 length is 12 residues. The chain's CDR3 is CSATASGAQAFS. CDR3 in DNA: TGCAGTGCTACCGCTAGTGGCGCTCAAGCTTTCTCT.

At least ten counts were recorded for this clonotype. The CDR3, as DNA: TGTGCCAGCATGGGTGTCAGACTCCAAGAGACCCAGTACTTC. Amino acid sequence: CASMGVRLQETQYF. The chain carries TRBV28 and TRBJ2-5; unclear D gene. V was clipped by 7 bases and J by 1 base, with 13 bases between them. The CDR3 contains 14 residues. Germline V CDR1 and CDR2: MDHEN, SYDVKM.

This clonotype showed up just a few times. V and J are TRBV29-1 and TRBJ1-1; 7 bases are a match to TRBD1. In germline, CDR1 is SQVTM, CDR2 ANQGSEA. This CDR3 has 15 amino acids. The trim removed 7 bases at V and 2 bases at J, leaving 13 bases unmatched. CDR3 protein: CSARDRRRGNTEAFF. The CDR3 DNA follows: TGCAGCGCAAGGGACAGACGGAGGGGAAACACTGAAGCTTTCTTT.

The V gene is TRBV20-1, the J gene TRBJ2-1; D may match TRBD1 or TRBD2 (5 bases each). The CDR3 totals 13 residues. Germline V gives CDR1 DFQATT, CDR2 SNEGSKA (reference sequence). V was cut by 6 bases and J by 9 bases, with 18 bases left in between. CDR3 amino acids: CSAGASTNSEQFF. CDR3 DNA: TGCAGTGCCGGGGCTAGCACAAACAGTGAGCAGTTCTTC.

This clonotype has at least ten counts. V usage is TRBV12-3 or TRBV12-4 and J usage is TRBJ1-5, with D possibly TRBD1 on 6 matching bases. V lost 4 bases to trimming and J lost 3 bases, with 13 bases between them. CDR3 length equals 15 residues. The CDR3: CASSYHRDNNQPQHF. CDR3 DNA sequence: TGTGCCAGCAGTTACCACAGGGATAACAATCAGCCCCAGCATTTT.